This T cell receptor beta chain was sequenced in a study of cytomegalovirus exposure and HLA in healthy donors. A multiplex PCR was run with 60 Vbeta primers and 13 Jbeta primers. The table came from immunoSEQ multiplex PCR; TCRdb's copy has only in-frame clones and leaves some out. The sample lists more than 95,000 clones, around 64% occurring once. Germline V gene sequence: CDR1 LNHDA, CDR2 SQIVND (reference sequence). With 4 bases removed from V and 6 bases from J, the gap between germline ends came to 15 bases. The CDR3 contains 14 residues. This clonotype originated in a man between 60 and 75 years old in good health and CMV-seronegative. This chain joins TRBV19 and TRBJ1-1, with a weak D call TRBD1 (6 bases). Sequences were obtained from PBMCs. The CDR3 is CASSKGGLISEAFF. The CDR3, as DNA: TGTGCCAGTAGTAAGGGGGGGCTCATCTCTGAAGCTTTCTTT.